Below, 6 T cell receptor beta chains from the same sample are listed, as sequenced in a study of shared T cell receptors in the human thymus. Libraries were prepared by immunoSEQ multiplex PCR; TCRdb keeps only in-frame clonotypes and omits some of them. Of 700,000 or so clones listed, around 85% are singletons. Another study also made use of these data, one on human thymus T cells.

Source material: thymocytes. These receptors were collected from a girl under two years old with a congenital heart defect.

The CDR3 protein is CASSEWDRGTSEGDGYTF. CDR3 DNA: TGTGCCAGCAGTGAATGGGACAGGGGAACCTCTGAGGGTGATGGCTACACCTTC. V and J are TRBV25-1 and TRBJ1-2, with 10 nucleotides matching TRBD1. The CDR3 spans 18 residues. J lost 6 bases, V lost 1 base, and 14 bases had no gene match. Germline CDR1 MGHDK, CDR2 SYGVNS.

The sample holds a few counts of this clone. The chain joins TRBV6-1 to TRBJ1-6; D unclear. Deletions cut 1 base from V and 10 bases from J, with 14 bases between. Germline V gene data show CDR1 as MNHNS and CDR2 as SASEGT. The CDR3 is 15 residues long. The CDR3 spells CASSEVQLGPSPLHF. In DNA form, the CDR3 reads TGTGCCAGCAGTGAAGTCCAGTTGGGCCCATCACCCCTCCACTTT.

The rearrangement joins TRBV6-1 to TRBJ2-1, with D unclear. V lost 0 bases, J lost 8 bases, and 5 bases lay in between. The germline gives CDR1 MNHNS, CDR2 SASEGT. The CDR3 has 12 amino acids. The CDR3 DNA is TGTGCCAGCAGTGAAGCTGCGGATGAGCAGTTCTTC. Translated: CASSEAADEQFF.

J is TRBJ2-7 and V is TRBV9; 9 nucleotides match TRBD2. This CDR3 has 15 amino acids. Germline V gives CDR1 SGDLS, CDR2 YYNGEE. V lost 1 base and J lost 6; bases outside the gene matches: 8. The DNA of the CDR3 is TGTGCCAGCAGCGTAAGGGCGGGGGGGCCAGGCGAGCAGTACTTC. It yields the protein CASSVRAGGPGEQYF.

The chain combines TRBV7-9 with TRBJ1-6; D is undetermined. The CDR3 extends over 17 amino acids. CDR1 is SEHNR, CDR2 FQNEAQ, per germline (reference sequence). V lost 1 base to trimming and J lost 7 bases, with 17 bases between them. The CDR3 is CASSLGRREARNSPLHF. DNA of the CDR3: TGTGCCAGCAGCTTAGGTCGTCGGGAGGCGAGGAATTCACCCCTCCACTTT.

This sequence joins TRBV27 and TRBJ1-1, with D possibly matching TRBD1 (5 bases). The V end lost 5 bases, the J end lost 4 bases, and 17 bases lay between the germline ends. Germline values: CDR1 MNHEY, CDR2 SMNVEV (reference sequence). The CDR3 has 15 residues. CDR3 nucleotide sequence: TGTGCCAGCAGTCCGATCAACCGACAGTCCACTGAAGCTTTCTTT. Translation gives CASSPINRQSTEAFF.